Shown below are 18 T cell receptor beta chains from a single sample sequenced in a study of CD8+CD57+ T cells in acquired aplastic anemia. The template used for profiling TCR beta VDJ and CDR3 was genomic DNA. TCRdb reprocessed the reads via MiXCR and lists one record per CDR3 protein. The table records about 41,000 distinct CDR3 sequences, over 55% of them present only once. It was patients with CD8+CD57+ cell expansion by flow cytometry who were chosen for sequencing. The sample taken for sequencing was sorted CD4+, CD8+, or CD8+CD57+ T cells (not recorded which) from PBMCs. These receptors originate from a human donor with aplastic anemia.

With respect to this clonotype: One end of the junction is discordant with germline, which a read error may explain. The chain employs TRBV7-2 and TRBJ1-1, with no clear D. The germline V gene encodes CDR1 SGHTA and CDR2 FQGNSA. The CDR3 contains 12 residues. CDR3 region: CASSFGNTEAFF. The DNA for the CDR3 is TGTGCCAGCAGCTTCGGTAACACTGAGGCTTTCTTT.

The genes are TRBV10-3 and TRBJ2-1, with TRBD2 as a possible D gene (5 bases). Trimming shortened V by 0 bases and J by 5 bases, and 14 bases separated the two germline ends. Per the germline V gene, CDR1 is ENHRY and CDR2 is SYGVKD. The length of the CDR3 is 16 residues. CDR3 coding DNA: TGTGCCATCAGTGAGTCGCATAGATCGGGGAACAATGAGCAGTTCTTC. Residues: CAISESHRSGNNEQFF.

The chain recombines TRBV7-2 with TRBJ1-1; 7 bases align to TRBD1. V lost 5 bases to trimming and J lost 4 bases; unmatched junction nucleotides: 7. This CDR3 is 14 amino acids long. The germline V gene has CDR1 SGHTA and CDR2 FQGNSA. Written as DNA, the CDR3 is TGTGCCAGCAGCGCCCCGGGACAGAGCACTGAAGCTTTCTTT. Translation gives CASSAPGQSTEAFF.

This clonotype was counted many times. This chain's CDR3 is CAREGDRRELEETQYF. CDR3 coding DNA: TGCGCAAGGGAGGGGGACAGGAGGGAGTTGGAAGAGACCCAGTACTTC. The V gene is TRBV5-1, the J gene TRBJ2-5, with TRBD1 as a possible D gene (8 bases). The length of the CDR3 is 16 residues. Germline CDR1 is SGHRS and CDR2 is YFSETQ.

CDR3 sequence reads: CASSHGGPVNYGYTF. The CDR3 DNA reads TGTGCCAGCAGCCACGGGGGCCCGGTGAACTATGGCTACACCTTC. The gene calls are TRBV5-4 and TRBJ1-2; D possibly corresponds to TRBD1 (6 bases). The CDR3 is 15 amino acids. The germline V gene encodes CDR1 SGHNT and CDR2 YYREEE (reference sequence). V dropped 4 bases and J dropped 2 bases, with 15 bases sitting between them.

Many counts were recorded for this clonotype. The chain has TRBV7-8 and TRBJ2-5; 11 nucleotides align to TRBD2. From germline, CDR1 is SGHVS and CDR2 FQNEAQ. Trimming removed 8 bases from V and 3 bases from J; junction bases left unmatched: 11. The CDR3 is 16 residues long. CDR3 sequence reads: CASRGGRLAGKETQYF. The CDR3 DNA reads TGTGCCAGCCGGGGGGGACGACTAGCGGGGAAAGAGACCCAGTACTTC.

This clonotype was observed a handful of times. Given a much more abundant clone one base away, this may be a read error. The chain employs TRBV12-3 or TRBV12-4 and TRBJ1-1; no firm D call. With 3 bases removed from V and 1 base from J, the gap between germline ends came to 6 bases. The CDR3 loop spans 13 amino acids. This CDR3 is CASSFDGNTEAFF. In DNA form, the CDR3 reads TGTGCCAGCAGTTTTGACGGGAACACTGAAGCTTTCTTT.

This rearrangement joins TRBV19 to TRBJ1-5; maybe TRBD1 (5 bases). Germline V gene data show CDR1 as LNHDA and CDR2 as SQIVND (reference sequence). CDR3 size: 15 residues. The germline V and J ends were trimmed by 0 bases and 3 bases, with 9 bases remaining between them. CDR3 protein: CASSIDRAFNQPQHF. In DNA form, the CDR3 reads TGTGCCAGTAGTATAGACAGGGCCTTCAATCAGCCCCAGCATTTT. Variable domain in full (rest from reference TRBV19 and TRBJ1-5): DGGITQSPKYLFRKEGQNVTLSCEQNLNHDAMYWYRQDPGQGLRLIYYSQIVNDFQKGDIAEGYSVSREKKESFPLTVTSAQKNPTAFYLCASSIDRAFNQPQHFGDGTRLSIL.

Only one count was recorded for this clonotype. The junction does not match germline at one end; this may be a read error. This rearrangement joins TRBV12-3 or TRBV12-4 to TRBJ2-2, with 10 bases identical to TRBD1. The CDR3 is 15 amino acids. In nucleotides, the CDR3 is TGTGCTAGCAGTTGGGACAGGGGCCATACCGGGGAGCTGTTTTTT. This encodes CASSWDRGHTGELFF.

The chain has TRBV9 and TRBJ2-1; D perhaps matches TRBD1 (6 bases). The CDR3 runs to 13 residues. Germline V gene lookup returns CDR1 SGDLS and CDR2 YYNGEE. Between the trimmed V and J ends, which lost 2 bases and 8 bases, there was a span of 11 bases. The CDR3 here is CASSVGTIDEQFF. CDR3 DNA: TGTGCCAGCAGCGTCGGGACAATTGATGAGCAGTTCTTC. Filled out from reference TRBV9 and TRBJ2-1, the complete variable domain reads DSGVTQTPKHLITATGQRVTLRCSPRSGDLSVYWYQQSLDQGLQFLIQYYNGEERAKGNILERFSAQQFPDLHSELNLSSLELGDSALYFCASSVGTIDEQFFGPGTRLTVL.

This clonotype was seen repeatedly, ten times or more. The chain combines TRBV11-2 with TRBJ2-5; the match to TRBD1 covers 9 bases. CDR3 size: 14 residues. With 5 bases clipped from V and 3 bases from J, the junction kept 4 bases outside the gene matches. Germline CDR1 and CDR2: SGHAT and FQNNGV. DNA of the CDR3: TGTGCCAGCAGCCCTGGGACAGGGAAAGAGACCCAGTACTTC. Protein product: CASSPGTGKETQYF.

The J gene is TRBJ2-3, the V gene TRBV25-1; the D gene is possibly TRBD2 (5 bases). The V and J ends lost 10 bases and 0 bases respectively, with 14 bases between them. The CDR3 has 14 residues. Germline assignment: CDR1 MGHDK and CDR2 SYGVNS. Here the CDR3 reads CATRSPGSTDTQYF. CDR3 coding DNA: TGTGCCACCCGGTCGCCGGGAAGCACAGATACGCAGTATTTT.

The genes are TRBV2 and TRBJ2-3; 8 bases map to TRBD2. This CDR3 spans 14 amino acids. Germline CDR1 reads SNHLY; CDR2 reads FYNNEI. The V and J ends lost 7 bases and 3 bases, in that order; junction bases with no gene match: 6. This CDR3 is CASTGGGRTDTQYF. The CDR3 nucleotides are TGTGCCAGCACCGGGGGGGGCCGAACAGATACGCAGTATTTT.

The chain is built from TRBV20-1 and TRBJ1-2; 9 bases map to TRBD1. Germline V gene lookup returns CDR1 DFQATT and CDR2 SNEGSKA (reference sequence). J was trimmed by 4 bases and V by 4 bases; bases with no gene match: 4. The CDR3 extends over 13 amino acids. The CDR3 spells CSATPDRGYGYTF. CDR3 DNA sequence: TGCAGTGCTACCCCGGACAGGGGCTATGGCTACACCTTC.

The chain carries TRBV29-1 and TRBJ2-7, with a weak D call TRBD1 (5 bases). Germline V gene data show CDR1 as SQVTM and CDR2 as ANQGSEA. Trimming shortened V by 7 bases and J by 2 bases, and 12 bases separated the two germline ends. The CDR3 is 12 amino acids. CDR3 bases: TGCAGCGCGCGGACGGACACCTACGAGCAGTACTTC. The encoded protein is CSARTDTYEQYF.

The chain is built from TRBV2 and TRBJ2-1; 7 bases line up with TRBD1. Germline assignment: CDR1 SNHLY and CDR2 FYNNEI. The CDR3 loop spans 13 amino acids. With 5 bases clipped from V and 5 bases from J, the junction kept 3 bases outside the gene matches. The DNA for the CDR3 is TGTGCCAGCAGTCGGGACAGAGACAATGAGCAGTTCTTC. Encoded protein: CASSRDRDNEQFF.

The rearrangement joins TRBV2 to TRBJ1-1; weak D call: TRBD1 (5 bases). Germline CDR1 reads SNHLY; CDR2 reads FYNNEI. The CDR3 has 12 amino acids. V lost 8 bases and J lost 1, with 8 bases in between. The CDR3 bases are TGTGCCAGCGAGGGGCAGAACACTGAAGCTTTCTTT. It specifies CASEGQNTEAFF.

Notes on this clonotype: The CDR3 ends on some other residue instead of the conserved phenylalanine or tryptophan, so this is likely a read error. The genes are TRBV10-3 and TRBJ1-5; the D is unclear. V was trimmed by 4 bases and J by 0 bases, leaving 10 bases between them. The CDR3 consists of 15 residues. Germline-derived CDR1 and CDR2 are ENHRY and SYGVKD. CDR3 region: CAISVSVYSNQPQHS. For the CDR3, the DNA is TGTGCCATCAGTGTCTCGGTCTATAGCAATCAGCCCCAGCATTCT.